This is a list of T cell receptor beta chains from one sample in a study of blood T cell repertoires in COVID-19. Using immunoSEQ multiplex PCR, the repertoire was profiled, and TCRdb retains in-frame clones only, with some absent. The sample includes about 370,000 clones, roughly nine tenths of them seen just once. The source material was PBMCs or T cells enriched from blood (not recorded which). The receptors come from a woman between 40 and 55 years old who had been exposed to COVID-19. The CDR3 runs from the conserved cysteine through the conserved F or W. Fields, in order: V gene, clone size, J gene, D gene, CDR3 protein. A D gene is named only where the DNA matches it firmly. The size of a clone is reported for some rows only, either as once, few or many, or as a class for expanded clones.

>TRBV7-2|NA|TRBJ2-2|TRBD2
CASSPTGLGGWTGELFF
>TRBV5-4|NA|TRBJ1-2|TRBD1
CASSSGGFGTGTYGYTF
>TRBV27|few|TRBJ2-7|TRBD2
CASSLLSGGSYEQYF
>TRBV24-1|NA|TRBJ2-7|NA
CATEATDLIYEQYF
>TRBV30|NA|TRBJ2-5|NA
CAWSLGDPGHHGETQYF
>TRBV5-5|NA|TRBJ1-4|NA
CASMPYPGGLNEKLFF
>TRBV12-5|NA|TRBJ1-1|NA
CASGLVSGRAAEAFF
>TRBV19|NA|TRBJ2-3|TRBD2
CASSPLRGVGTDTQYF
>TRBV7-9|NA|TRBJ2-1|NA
CASSLGAEYNEQFF
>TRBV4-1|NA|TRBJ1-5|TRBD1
CASSQGQDYSNQPQHF
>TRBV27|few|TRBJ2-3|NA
CASSQFTDTQYF
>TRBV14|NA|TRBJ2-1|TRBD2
CASSPLGTSGGGDEQFF
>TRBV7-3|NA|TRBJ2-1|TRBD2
CASSPSAGAGWDNEQFF
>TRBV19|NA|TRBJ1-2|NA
CASSRDLRNGYTF
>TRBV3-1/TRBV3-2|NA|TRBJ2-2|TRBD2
CASSQPPTSGSTGELFF
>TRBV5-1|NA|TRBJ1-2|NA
CASSLTTGTYGYTF
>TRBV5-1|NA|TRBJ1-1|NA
CASSLAIIGDTEAFF